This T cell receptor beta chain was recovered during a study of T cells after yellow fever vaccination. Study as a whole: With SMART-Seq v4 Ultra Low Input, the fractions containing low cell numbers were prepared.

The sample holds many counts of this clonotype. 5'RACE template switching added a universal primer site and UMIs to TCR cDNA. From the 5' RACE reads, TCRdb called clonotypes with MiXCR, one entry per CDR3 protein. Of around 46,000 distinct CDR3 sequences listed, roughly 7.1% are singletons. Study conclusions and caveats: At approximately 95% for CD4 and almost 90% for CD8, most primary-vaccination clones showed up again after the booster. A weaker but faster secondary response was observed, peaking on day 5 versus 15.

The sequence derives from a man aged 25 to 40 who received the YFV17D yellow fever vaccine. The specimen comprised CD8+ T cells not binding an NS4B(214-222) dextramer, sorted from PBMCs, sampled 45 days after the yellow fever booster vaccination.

CDR3 nucleotides: TGTGCCACCAGCCCTCAGGGTAATGAGCAGTTCTTC. Encoded protein: CATSPQGNEQFF. The rearrangement links TRBV15 to TRBJ2-1; maybe TRBD1 (5 bases). V dropped 5 bases and J dropped 7 bases, with 9 bases sitting between them. CDR3 length equals 12 residues. Germline assignment: CDR1 LNHNV and CDR2 YYDKDF (reference sequence).